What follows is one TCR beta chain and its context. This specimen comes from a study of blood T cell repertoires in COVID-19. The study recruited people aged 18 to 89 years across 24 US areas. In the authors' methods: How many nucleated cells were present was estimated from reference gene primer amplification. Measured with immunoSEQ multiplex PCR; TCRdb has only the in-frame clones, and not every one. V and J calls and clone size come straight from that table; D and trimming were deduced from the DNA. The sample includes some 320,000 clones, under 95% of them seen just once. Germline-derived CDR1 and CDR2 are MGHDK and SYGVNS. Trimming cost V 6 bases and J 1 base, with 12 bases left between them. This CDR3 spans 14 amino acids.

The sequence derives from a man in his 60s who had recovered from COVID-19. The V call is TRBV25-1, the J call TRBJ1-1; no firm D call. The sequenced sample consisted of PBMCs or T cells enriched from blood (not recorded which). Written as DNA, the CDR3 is TGTGCCAGCAGCAGACCGTTAGCGAACACTGAAGCTTTCTTT. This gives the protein CASSRPLANTEAFF.